The 8 T cell receptor beta chains given below trace back to one sample, sequenced in a study of shared clonotypes between healthy human individuals. CD45RO-negative, CCR7-selected cells formed the naive CD8 fraction, which excluded terminally differentiated effector memory CD45RA+ cells. Only in-frame clones appear in the TCRdb table, and some are missing; sequencing was by immunoSEQ multiplex PCR. The sample consists of more than 2 million clones, 85% to 95% of them appearing once. Sequencing was performed on naive CD8+ T cells sorted from blood. These receptors were taken from a man aged 18 to 29 in good health.

The chain recombines TRBV6-4 with TRBJ1-2; the match to TRBD1 covers 7 bases. The CDR3 runs 13 residues. The V gene end was trimmed by 6 bases and the J gene end by 7 bases; junction bases not matched to a gene: 8. In germline, CDR1 is MRHNA, CDR2 SNTAGT. The CDR3 DNA reads as TGTGCCAGCAGCCCAACAGGGGTGGGTGGCTACACCTTC. Translating gives CASSPTGVGGYTF.

The CDR3 nucleotides are TGCGCCAGCAGCCACAAAGGGGAGGGGGCGCCGGCTGAAGCTTTCTTT. Its translation is CASSHKGEGAPAEAFF. The rearrangement joins TRBV4-1 to TRBJ1-1; TRBD1 matches at 7 bases. J was trimmed by 6 bases and V by 3 bases; bases with no gene match: 13. The CDR3 spans 16 residues. Germline loops: CDR1 MGHRA, CDR2 YSYEKL.

The chain carries TRBV5-1 and TRBJ2-7; TRBD1 or TRBD2 may be the D gene (5 bases each). Germline lookup yields CDR1 SGHRS and CDR2 YFSETQ. V was pared by 0 bases and J by 3 bases, with 13 bases between. This CDR3 is built from 15 residues. This CDR3 reads CASSLDDSGNYEQYF. The DNA of the CDR3 is TGCGCCAGCAGCTTGGATGACAGCGGAAACTACGAGCAGTACTTC.

The chain recombines TRBV28 with TRBJ2-5, with D possibly matching TRBD1 (5 bases). The CDR3 covers 14 residues. The ends were cut back, 4 bases at V and 1 base at J, with 10 bases in the middle. Germline V lookup: CDR1 MDHEN, CDR2 SYDVKM. CDR3 nucleotide sequence: TGTGCCAGCAGTTCCCTAGACAGCCAAGAGACCCAGTACTTC. Its protein is CASSSLDSQETQYF.

The chain recombines TRBV9 with TRBJ2-1; D is perhaps TRBD1 (5 bases). The CDR3 contains 12 residues. Germline loops: CDR1 SGDLS, CDR2 YYNGEE. Trimming took off 3 bases at V and 5 bases at J, with 6 bases between the two ends. The CDR3 region is CASSATDNEQFF. The CDR3 DNA is TGTGCCAGCAGCGCGACAGACAATGAGCAGTTCTTC.

V gene TRBV10-3 combines with J gene TRBJ2-6; D tentatively reads TRBD1 or TRBD2 (6 bases each). This CDR3 contains 19 residues. V was clipped by 0 bases and J by 4 bases, with 19 bases between them. Germline CDR1 ENHRY, CDR2 SYGVKD. The CDR3 DNA reads as TGTGCCATCAGTGAGTCGGGGGGCGTTGACTTCTCCGGGGCCAACGTCCTGACTTTC. Protein: CAISESGGVDFSGANVLTF.

J is TRBJ2-3 and V is TRBV27; TRBD2 matches 11 bases. This CDR3 contains 20 residues. Per germline, CDR1 MNHEY and CDR2 SMNVEV (reference sequence). J gave up 4 bases and V 6 bases, and 21 bases lay outside the gene matches. The CDR3 nucleotides are TGTGCCAGCAGCTCCGTTGGGCCGGCAGGGGTAGCGGGGGGGGCAGATACGCAGTATTTT. Translation: CASSSVGPAGVAGGADTQYF.

V usage is TRBV5-1 and J usage is TRBJ2-7; D possibly uses TRBD1 or TRBD2 (5 bases each). Germline values: CDR1 SGHRS, CDR2 YFSETQ. The V and J ends lost 0 bases and 4 bases respectively, with 14 bases between them. The CDR3 runs to 15 residues. The CDR3 coding sequence is TGCGCCAGCAGCTTGGGAAGGGGTGCGGGTTACGAGCAGTACTTC. It specifies CASSLGRGAGYEQYF.